One sample yielded the 11 T cell receptor beta chains listed below, sequenced in a study of blood T cell repertoires in COVID-19. Libraries were prepared by immunoSEQ multiplex PCR; TCRdb keeps only in-frame clonotypes and omits some of them. The profile shows hundreds of thousands of clones, about 89% of them singletons. The specimen sequenced was PBMCs or T cells enriched from blood (not recorded which). Receptors originate from a man in his forties who had recovered from COVID-19.

This clone appeared many times. The DNA of the CDR3 is TGTGCCTGGTCGACAGGATTGAACACTGAAGCTTTCTTT. This codes for CAWSTGLNTEAFF. The rearrangement links TRBV30 to TRBJ1-1; D possibly corresponds to TRBD1 (6 bases). This CDR3 spans 13 amino acids. Germline CDR1 is GTSNPN and CDR2 is SVGIG (reference sequence). V was trimmed by 5 bases and J by 0 bases, leaving 10 bases between them. Together with reference TRBV30 and TRBJ1-1, the CDR3 gives the full variable domain: SQTIHQWPATLVQPVGSPLSLECTVEGTSNPNLYWYRQAAGRGLQLLFYSVGIGQISSEVPQNLSASRPQDRQFILSSKKLLLSDSGFYLCAWSTGLNTEAFFGQGTRLTVV.

This sequence joins TRBV5-1 and TRBJ1-1; D not resolved. The CDR3 runs 12 residues. Germline assignment: CDR1 SGHRS and CDR2 YFSETQ. V was pared by 0 bases and J by 4 bases, with 4 bases between. The CDR3 nucleotides read TGCGCCAGCAGCTTGGAGAGCACTGAAGCTTTCTTT. Protein sequence: CASSLESTEAFF. The variable domain in full, completed from reference TRBV5-1 and TRBJ1-1, reads KAGVTQTPRYLIKTRGQQVTLSCSPISGHRSVSWYQQTPGQGLQFLFEYFSETQRNKGNFPGRFSGRQFSNSRSEMNVSTLELGDSALYLCASSLESTEAFFGQGTRLTVV.

This clone was counted once. The V gene is TRBV5-4, the J gene TRBJ2-5; 10 positions match TRBD1. Losses at the gene ends were 4 bases for V and 6 bases for J; bases not matched to a gene: 6. CDR1 SGHNT and CDR2 YYREEE come from the germline V gene (reference sequence). The CDR3 totals 14 residues. As DNA, the CDR3 is TGTGCCAGCAGCCGGGACAGGGGATCGCAGACCCAGTACTTC. The encoded protein is CASSRDRGSQTQYF.

This rearrangement joins TRBV19 to TRBJ2-7; 8 nucleotides align to TRBD2. The CDR3 is 14 amino acids. The V gene end was trimmed by 6 bases and the J gene end by 5 bases; junction bases not matched to a gene: 9. The germline gives CDR1 LNHDA, CDR2 SQIVND (reference sequence). CDR3 loop: CASSSPAGVHEQYF. CDR3 bases: TGTGCCAGTAGCAGCCCAGCGGGAGTCCACGAGCAGTACTTC.

The rearrangement joins TRBV12-3 or TRBV12-4 to TRBJ1-4; D gene ambiguous. CDR3 length: 13 amino acids. V was trimmed by 5 bases and J by 4 bases, leaving 8 bases between them. CDR3 loop: CASSEQLNEKLFF. The CDR3 region has the DNA TGTGCCAGCAGTGAACAGCTTAATGAAAAACTGTTTTTT.

The CDR3 sequence: CASSPGLGTEETQYF. CDR3 DNA sequence: TGTGCCAGCAGCCCCGGTTTGGGGACAGAAGAGACCCAGTACTTC. The gene calls are TRBV27 and TRBJ2-5; 7 bases map to TRBD1. J gave up 3 bases and V 6 bases, and 10 bases lay outside the gene matches. The CDR3 sequence is 15 residues long. CDR1 and CDR2 (germline): MNHEY, SMNVEV (reference sequence).

This chain links TRBV7-9 with TRBJ1-6, with a weak D call TRBD1 (6 bases). This CDR3 is 15 amino acids long. With 1 base removed from V and 6 bases from J, the gap between germline ends came to 10 bases. CDR1 SEHNR and CDR2 FQNEAQ come from the germline V gene (reference sequence). The CDR3 here is CASSLEGGGNSPLHF. CDR3 DNA sequence: TGTGCCAGCAGCTTAGAAGGGGGTGGTAATTCACCCCTCCACTTT.

V gene TRBV9 combines with J gene TRBJ1-1; D not resolved. Per germline, CDR1 SGDLS and CDR2 YYNGEE. This CDR3 region has 13 residues. Trimming stripped 4 bases from V and 11 bases from J, with 18 bases between. CDR3 coding DNA: TGTGCCAGCAGCCCTACCCCCGGGGAGGAGGCTTTCTTT. Its protein is CASSPTPGEEAFF.

V is TRBV18 and J is TRBJ2-4; 7 nucleotides agree with TRBD1. The CDR3 runs 15 residues. Germline trimming cut 6 bases from V and 4 bases from J; bases unmatched to any gene: 9. Germline V gene sequence: CDR1 KGHSH, CDR2 LQKENI. As DNA, the CDR3 is TGTGCCAGCTCCCCGGGACAGACGTTAAAAAACATTCAGTACTTC. Its protein product is CASSPGQTLKNIQYF. The full variable domain, rest sourced from reference TRBV18 and TRBJ2-4, is NAGVMQNPRHLVRRRGQEARLRCSPMKGHSHVYWYRQLPEEGLKFMVYLQKENIIDESGMPKERFSAEFPKEGPSILRIQQVVRGDSAAYFCASSPGQTLKNIQYFGAGTRLSVL.

The chain combines TRBV11-3 with TRBJ1-6; D call uncertain. V lost 4 bases to trimming and J lost 9 bases, with 10 bases between them. Germline values: CDR1 SGHNT, CDR2 YENEEA. This CDR3 is 13 amino acids long. In nucleotides, the CDR3 is TGTGCCAGCAGCTCGCACTTTGGTTCACCCCTCCACTTT. This sequence encodes CASSSHFGSPLHF.

V usage is TRBV7-9 and J usage is TRBJ2-1; D might be TRBD2 (5 bases). Trimming shortened V by 5 bases and J by 6 bases, and 14 bases separated the two germline ends. The CDR3 length is 14 residues. Germline assignment: CDR1 SEHNR and CDR2 FQNEAQ (reference sequence). The CDR3 DNA follows: TGTGCCAGCAGCGGGCTAGCCGACATCAATGAGCAGTTCTTC. Its translation is CASSGLADINEQFF. Supplemented by reference TRBV7-9 and TRBJ2-1, the full variable domain reads DTGVSQNPRHKITKRGQNVTFRCDPISEHNRLYWYRQTLGQGPEFLTYFQNEAQLEKSRLLSDRFSAERPKGSFSTLEIQRTEQGDSAMYLCASSGLADINEQFFGPGTRLTVL.